A single sample gave rise to the 9 T cell receptor beta chains below, sequenced in a study of blood T cell repertoires in COVID-19. Generated by immunoSEQ multiplex PCR, the TCRdb table keeps only in-frame clones and is missing some. Of some 200,000 clones listed, about 90% were seen once; the top ten hold about 1.5%. The sample taken for sequencing was peripheral blood. Receptor source: a man aged 18-30 years with active or convalescent COVID-19.

The chain uses TRBV19 and TRBJ1-1; TRBD1 agrees at 10 bases. Losses at the gene ends were 5 bases for V and 6 bases for J; bases not matched to a gene: 9. The CDR3 spans 15 residues. Germline V gene sequence: CDR1 LNHDA, CDR2 SQIVND (reference sequence). In DNA form, the CDR3 reads TGTGCCAGTAGTTGGGGGGACAGGGGCAGCCCTGAAGCTTTCTTT. Its protein is CASSWGDRGSPEAFF.

The chain joins TRBV9 to TRBJ2-1; the match to TRBD2 covers 10 bases. CDR1 is SGDLS, CDR2 YYNGEE, per germline. CDR3 size: 17 residues. Germline trimming cut 0 bases from V and 1 base from J; bases unmatched to any gene: 4. Written as DNA, the CDR3 is TGTGCCAGCAGCGTAGGACCTAGCGGGAGTTCCTACAATGAGCAGTTCTTC. Residues: CASSVGPSGSSYNEQFF.

This clone was picked up one time. The CDR3 DNA follows: TGCGCCAGCAGCCAAGAGGCTCGCGGGAGAAGCCAAAACCAAGAGACCCAGTACTTC. It is translated as CASSQEARGRSQNQETQYF. J is TRBJ2-5 and V is TRBV4-3; 7 positions agree with TRBD2. CDR1 LGHNA and CDR2 YSLEER come from the germline V gene. This CDR3 is built from 19 residues. J gave up 0 bases and V 0 bases, and 13 bases lay outside the gene matches.

The J gene is TRBJ2-7, the V gene TRBV10-2, with D perhaps matching TRBD1 (6 bases). Germline V gives CDR1 WSHSY, CDR2 SAAADI. This CDR3 is built from 13 residues. V lost 5 bases to trimming and J lost 2 bases, with 10 bases between them. CDR3 in DNA: TGCGCCAGCAGTAGTGGGGGCGCCTACGAGCAGTACTTC. This sequence encodes CASSSGGAYEQYF.

This clone was observed a single time. The chain is built from TRBV18 and TRBJ1-2; 10 bases fit TRBD1. Trimming took 6 bases from V and 0 from J; bases not matched to a gene: 10. Germline V gene lookup returns CDR1 KGHSH and CDR2 LQKENI. This CDR3 has 17 residues. The CDR3 DNA reads TGTGCCAGCTCCGGGACAGGGGACCACTCGCCTAACTATGGCTACACCTTC. Amino acid sequence: CASSGTGDHSPNYGYTF.

The rearrangement joins TRBV29-1 to TRBJ2-7; D perhaps matches TRBD2 (5 bases). CDR1 SQVTM and CDR2 ANQGSEA come from the germline V gene. V lost 4 bases and J 13 bases, leaving 17 bases between the germline ends. This CDR3 has 11 residues. The CDR3 sequence: CSVGAEAVIYF. The CDR3 DNA reads TGCAGCGTTGGGGCGGAGGCAGTAATATACTTC.

V gene TRBV6-5 combines with J gene TRBJ2-5; D is uncertain. The CDR3 runs 15 residues. Germline CDR1 and CDR2: MNHEY and SVGAGI. V lost 8 bases and J 6 bases, leaving 22 bases between the germline ends. The CDR3 spells CASLLILPRFQTQYF. In DNA form, the CDR3 reads TGTGCCAGCCTACTAATCCTCCCTAGATTTCAGACCCAGTACTTC.

This sequence joins TRBV9 and TRBJ2-3; maybe TRBD2 (5 bases). Germline CDR1 and CDR2: SGDLS and YYNGEE. Trimming left V 1 base short and J 4 bases short, with 13 bases between. The CDR3 runs 15 residues. The CDR3 bases are TGTGCCAGCAGCGTAATCCCCTTCGGGGCAGATACGCAGTATTTT. As protein: CASSVIPFGADTQYF.

Only one count was recorded for this clone. The chain has TRBV10-3 and TRBJ2-3, with TRBD2 identical over 11 bases. Germline CDR1 ENHRY, CDR2 SYGVKD. V was pared by 4 bases and J by 2 bases, with 5 bases of the junction left unmatched. There are 16 residues in the CDR3. The CDR3 DNA reads as TGTGCCATCAGTGTACTAGCGGGGGCTACCACAGATACGCAGTATTTT. As protein: CAISVLAGATTDTQYF.